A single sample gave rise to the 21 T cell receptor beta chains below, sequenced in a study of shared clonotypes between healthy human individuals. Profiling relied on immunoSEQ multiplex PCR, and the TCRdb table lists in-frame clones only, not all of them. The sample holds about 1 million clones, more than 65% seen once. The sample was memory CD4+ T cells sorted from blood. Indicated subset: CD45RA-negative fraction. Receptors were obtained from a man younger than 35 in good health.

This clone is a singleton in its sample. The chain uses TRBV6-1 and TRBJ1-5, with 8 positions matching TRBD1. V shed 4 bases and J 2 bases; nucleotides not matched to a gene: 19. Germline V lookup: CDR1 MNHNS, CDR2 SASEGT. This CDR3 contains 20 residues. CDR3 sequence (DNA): TGTGCCAGCAGTGGGATCCAGGGGGCGCGGAGGCTGGAGGGCAATCAGCCCCAGCATTTT. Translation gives CASSGIQGARRLEGNQPQHF.

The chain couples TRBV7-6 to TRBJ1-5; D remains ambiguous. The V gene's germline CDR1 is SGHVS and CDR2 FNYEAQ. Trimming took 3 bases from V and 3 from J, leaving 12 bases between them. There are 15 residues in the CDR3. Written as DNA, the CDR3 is TGTGCCAGCAGCTTTAACTATGGCCCCAATCAGCCCCAGCATTTT. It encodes CASSFNYGPNQPQHF.

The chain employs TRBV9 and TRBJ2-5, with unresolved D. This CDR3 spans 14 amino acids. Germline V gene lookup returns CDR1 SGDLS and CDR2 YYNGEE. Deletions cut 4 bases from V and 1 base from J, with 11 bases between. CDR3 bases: TGTGCCAGCAGCCGAACGGGTCCCCAAGAGACCCAGTACTTC. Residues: CASSRTGPQETQYF.

The CDR3 here is CASSYGLAGRADTQYF. CDR3 DNA sequence: TGTGCCAGCAGTTATGGGCTTGCGGGAAGGGCAGATACGCAGTATTTT. The gene calls are TRBV6-5 and TRBJ2-3, with a tentative D call TRBD2 (6 bases). V lost 3 bases and J 4 bases, leaving 17 bases between the germline ends. The CDR3 sequence is 16 residues long. CDR1 is MNHEY and CDR2 is SVGAGI in the germline V gene.

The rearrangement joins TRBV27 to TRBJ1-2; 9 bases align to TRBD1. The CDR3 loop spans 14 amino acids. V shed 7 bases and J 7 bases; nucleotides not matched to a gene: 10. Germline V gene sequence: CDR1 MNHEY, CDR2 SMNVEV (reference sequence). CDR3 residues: CASTSRTGAFGYTF. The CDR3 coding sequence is TGTGCCAGCACCTCCCGGACAGGGGCATTTGGCTACACCTTC.

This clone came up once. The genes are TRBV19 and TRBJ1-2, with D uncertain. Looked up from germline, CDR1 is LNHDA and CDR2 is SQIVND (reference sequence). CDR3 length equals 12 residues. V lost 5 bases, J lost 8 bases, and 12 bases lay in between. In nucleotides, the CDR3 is TGTGCCAGTAGTGATCTGTATAGAGGCTACACCTTC. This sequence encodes CASSDLYRGYTF.

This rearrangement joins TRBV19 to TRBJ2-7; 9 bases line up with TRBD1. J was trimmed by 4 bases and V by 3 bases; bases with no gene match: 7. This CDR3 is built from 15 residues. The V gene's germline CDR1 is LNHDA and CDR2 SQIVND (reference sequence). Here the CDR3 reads CASSISGQGMYEQYF. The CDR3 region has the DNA TGTGCCAGTAGTATTTCAGGACAGGGGATGTACGAGCAGTACTTC. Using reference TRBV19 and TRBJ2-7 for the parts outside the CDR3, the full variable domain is DGGITQSPKYLFRKEGQNVTLSCEQNLNHDAMYWYRQDPGQGLRLIYYSQIVNDFQKGDIAEGYSVSREKKESFPLTVTSAQKNPTAFYLCASSISGQGMYEQYFGPGTRLTVT.

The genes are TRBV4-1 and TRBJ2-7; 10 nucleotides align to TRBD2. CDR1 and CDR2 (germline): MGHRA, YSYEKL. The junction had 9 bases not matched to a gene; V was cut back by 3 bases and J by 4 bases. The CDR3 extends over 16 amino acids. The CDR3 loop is CASSQSVAGGWYEQYF. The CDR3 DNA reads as TGCGCCAGCAGCCAGTCCGTAGCGGGAGGTTGGTACGAGCAGTACTTC.

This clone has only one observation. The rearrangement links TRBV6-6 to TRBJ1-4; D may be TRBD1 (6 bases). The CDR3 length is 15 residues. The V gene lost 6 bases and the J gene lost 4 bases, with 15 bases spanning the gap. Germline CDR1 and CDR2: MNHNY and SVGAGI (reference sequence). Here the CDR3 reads CASRPRTELNEKLFF. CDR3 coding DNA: TGTGCCAGCAGACCTCGGACAGAACTTAATGAAAAACTGTTTTTT.

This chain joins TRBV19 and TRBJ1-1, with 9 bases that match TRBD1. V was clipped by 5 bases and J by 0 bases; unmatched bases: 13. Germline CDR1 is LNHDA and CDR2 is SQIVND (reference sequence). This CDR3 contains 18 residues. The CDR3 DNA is TGTGCCAGTAGTCCCTCTGGAGGACAGGGGCGTATGAACACTGAAGCTTTCTTT. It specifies CASSPSGGQGRMNTEAFF.

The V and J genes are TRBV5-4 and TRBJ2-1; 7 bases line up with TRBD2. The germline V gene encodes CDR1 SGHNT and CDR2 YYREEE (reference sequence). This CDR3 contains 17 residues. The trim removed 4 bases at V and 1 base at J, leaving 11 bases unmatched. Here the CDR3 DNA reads TGTGCCAGCAGCCGCAGCGGCGGCGGGAGTTCCTACAATGAGCAGTTCTTC. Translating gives CASSRSGGGSSYNEQFF.

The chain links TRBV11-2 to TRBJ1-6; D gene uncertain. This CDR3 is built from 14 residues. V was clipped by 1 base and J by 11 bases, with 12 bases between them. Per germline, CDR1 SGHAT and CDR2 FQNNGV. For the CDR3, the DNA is TGTGCCAGCAGCTTAGGGGCCAACGGAACACCCCTCCACTTT. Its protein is CASSLGANGTPLHF.

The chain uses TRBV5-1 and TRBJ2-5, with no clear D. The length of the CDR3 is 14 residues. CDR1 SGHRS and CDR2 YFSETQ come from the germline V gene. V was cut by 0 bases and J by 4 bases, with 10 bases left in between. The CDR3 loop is CASSLAPPSETQYF. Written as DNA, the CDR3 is TGCGCCAGCAGCTTGGCCCCCCCCTCAGAGACCCAGTACTTC.

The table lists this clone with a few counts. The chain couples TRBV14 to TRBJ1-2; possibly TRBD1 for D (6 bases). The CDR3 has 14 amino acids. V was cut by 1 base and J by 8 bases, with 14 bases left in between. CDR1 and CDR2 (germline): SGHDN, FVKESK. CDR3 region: CASSQVPGALGYTF. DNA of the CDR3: TGTGCCAGCAGCCAAGTCCCAGGGGCGCTCGGCTACACCTTC.

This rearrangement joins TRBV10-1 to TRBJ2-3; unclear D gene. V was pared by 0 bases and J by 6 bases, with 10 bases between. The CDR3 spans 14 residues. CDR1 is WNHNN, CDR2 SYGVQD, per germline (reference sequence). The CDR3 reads CASSESTARDTQYF. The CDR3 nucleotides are TGCGCCAGCAGTGAGTCGACCGCCAGGGATACGCAGTATTTT.

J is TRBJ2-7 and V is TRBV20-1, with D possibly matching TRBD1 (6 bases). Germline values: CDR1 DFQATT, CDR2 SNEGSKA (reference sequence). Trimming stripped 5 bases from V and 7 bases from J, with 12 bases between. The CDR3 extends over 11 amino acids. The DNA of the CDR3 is TGCAGTGCTGAGGGGGTGGGGGAGCAGTACTTC. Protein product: CSAEGVGEQYF.

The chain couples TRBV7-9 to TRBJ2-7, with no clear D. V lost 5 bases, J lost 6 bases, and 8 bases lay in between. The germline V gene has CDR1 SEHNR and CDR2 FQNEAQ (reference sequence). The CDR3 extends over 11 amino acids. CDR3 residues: CASSLQGEQYF. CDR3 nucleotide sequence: TGTGCCAGCAGCCTCCAAGGCGAGCAGTACTTC.

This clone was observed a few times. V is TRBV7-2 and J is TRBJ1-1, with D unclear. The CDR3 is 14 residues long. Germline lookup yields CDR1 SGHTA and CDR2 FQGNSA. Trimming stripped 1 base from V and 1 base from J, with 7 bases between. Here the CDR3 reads CASSLVAGNTEAFF. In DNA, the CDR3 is TGTGCCAGCAGCTTAGTAGCGGGGAACACTGAAGCTTTCTTT.

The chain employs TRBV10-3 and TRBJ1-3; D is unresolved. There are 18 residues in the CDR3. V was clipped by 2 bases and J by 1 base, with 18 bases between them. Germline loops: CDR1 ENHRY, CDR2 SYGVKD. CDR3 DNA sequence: TGTGCCATCAGTGAGACACAATTCGGGGTCCAGTCTGGAAACACCATATATTTT. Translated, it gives CAISETQFGVQSGNTIYF.

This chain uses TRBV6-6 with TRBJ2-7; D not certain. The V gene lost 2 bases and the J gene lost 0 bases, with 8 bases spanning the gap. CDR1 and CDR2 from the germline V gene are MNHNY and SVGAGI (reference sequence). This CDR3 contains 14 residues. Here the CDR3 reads CASSYQTSSYEQYF. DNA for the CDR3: TGTGCCAGCAGTTACCAGACGAGCTCCTACGAGCAGTACTTC.

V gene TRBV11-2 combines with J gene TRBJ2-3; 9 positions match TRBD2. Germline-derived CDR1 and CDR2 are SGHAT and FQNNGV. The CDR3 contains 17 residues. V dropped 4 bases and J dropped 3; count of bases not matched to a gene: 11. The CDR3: CASSSYSGSGSTDTQYF. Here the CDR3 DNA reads TGTGCCAGCAGCTCCTATTCGGGTAGCGGGAGTACAGATACGCAGTATTTT.